Presented here are 11 T cell receptor beta chains from one specimen sequenced in a study of cytomegalovirus exposure and HLA in healthy donors (dated by TCRdb to about 2017). Receptor amplification or capture employed the immunoSEQ multiplex PCR assay. The multiplex PCR relied on a mix of 60 forward primers for TCR Vbeta segments and 13 reverse primers for TCR Jbeta segments. Entries here come from immuneACCESS through TCRdb and include only in-frame sequences with V and J called. Some clones fail to appear in such tables; in the studies checked, an unresolved V gene covers under half of the shortfall, and the cause of the remainder is unknown. The sample table lists around 120,000 clones, 82% of them with a count of one. The ten largest clones add up to more than 0.9% of the sample. Sequenced input: PBMCs. The receptors shown here come from a boy younger than 18 in good health and CMV-seronegative.

The CDR3, as DNA: TGCGCCAGCAGCTTTGGACAGGTTGGGGAAAAACTGTTTTTT. Protein: CASSFGQVGEKLFF. This chain connects TRBV5-1 to TRBJ1-4, with 7 bases matching TRBD1. V trimming: 2 bases; J trimming: 8 bases; junction bases outside the gene matches: 6. Germline V gene lookup returns CDR1 SGHRS and CDR2 YFSETQ. The CDR3 consists of 14 residues.

The chain couples TRBV15 to TRBJ1-3; D remains unclear. This CDR3 contains 14 residues. Germline V gives CDR1 LNHNV, CDR2 YYDKDF (reference sequence). The V gene lost 5 bases and the J gene lost 1 base, with 9 bases spanning the gap. The CDR3 DNA follows: TGTGCCACCAGCGAGGCGGGATCTGGAAACACCATATATTTT. This gives the protein CATSEAGSGNTIYF.

This chain uses TRBV9 with TRBJ1-1; D is possibly TRBD1 (5 bases). The germline V gene has CDR1 SGDLS and CDR2 YYNGEE. With 0 bases removed from V and 0 bases from J, the gap between germline ends came to 21 bases. This CDR3 has 19 amino acids. DNA for the CDR3: TGTGCCAGCAGCGTAGCTCAAGTTGGAGGGGTGGGAATGAACACTGAAGCTTTCTTT. Translated, it gives CASSVAQVGGVGMNTEAFF.

The count of this clone is one. V gene TRBV18 combines with J gene TRBJ1-1, with D perhaps TRBD1 (6 bases). With 3 bases removed from V and 8 bases from J, the gap between germline ends came to 16 bases. Germline V gene data show CDR1 as KGHSH and CDR2 as LQKENI. The CDR3 is 14 residues long. CDR3 amino acids: CASSPDRTLGEAFF. The CDR3 DNA reads as TGTGCCAGCTCACCTGACAGGACGCTGGGCGAAGCTTTCTTT.

The rearrangement joins TRBV6-1 to TRBJ2-7, with D maybe TRBD1 (5 bases). The CDR3 has 13 residues. The germline V and J ends were trimmed by 2 bases and 2 bases, with 7 bases remaining between them. Germline lookup yields CDR1 MNHNS and CDR2 SASEGT. CDR3 sequence (DNA): TGTGCCAGCAGTGAATTAGGGGCCTACGAGCAGTACTTC. Translated, it gives CASSELGAYEQYF.

The chain employs TRBV6-1 and TRBJ1-1, with 9 bases lining up with TRBD1. V gave up 6 bases and J gave up 3 bases; unmatched junction bases: 8. Looked up from germline, CDR1 is MNHNS and CDR2 is SASEGT. This CDR3 contains 15 residues. CDR3 in amino acids: CASRSGQGSDTEAFF. CDR3 DNA sequence: TGTGCCAGCAGATCGGGACAGGGCTCGGACACTGAAGCTTTCTTT.

The chain links TRBV4-3 to TRBJ1-2; weak D call: TRBD1 (5 bases). V was pared by 2 bases and J by 1 base, with 14 bases between. The germline V gene has CDR1 LGHNA and CDR2 YSLEER. The CDR3 totals 16 residues. The CDR3 DNA is TGCGCCAGCAGCCAAAGGTGGCGGGGGGATAACTATGGCTACACCTTC. Translating it yields CASSQRWRGDNYGYTF.

CDR3 nucleotide sequence: TGTGCCAGCAGTTTCGCGCCCGGGAGGGAAAAACTGTTTTTT. Translating gives CASSFAPGREKLFF. V gene TRBV27 combines with J gene TRBJ1-4; D ambiguous. Germline assignment: CDR1 MNHEY and CDR2 SMNVEV (reference sequence). V was pared by 3 bases and J by 8 bases, with 13 bases between. The CDR3 runs 14 residues.

The chain joins TRBV4-1 to TRBJ2-1, with D perhaps matching TRBD1 (6 bases). Trimming took off 4 bases at V and 4 bases at J, with 11 bases between the two ends. Germline-derived CDR1 and CDR2 are MGHRA and YSYEKL. CDR3 length equals 14 residues. The CDR3 nucleotides read TGCGCCAGCAGCCGGTCGGACAGTTACAATGAGCAGTTCTTC. This gives the protein CASSRSDSYNEQFF.

This clone came up once. The CDR3 sequence: CASDDLTSGRETSEQFF. For the CDR3, the DNA is TGCGCCAGCGACGATCTGACTAGCGGGAGGGAGACCAGTGAGCAGTTCTTC. The rearrangement joins TRBV10-1 to TRBJ2-1; 14 positions agree with TRBD2. In germline, CDR1 is WNHNN, CDR2 SYGVQD (reference sequence). This CDR3 has 17 residues. V lost 8 bases, J lost 9 bases, and 15 bases stayed unmatched.

The genes are TRBV11-2 and TRBJ2-5; 11 nucleotides line up with TRBD2. V lost 6 bases, J lost 4 bases, and 1 base stayed unmatched. This CDR3 contains 13 residues. Germline V gives CDR1 SGHAT, CDR2 FQNNGV. The CDR3 DNA is TGTGCCAGCAGGACTAGCGGGATAGAGACCCAGTACTTC. Encoded protein: CASRTSGIETQYF.